This TCR beta chain was retrieved from a study of T cell responses to AZD1222 COVID-19 vaccine. Study context: Samples with a second dose at about 4 or about 12 weeks were pooled together.

Some clones are missing from TCRdb's copy, which holds only in-frame ones; the method was immunoSEQ multiplex PCR. The sample carries about 140,000 clones, roughly 90% recorded once. The study's findings and limits: Donor demographics were predominantly white British with a female majority; clonal diversity may be underestimated. Spike-specific TCR breadth and depth grew following two AZD1222 doses. Distributed over spike, vaccine-associated CD4 TCRs predominated at 160-218 and 743-854.

The CDR3 is made up of 12 amino acids. Germline V gene lookup returns CDR1 SGHNT and CDR2 YYREEE (reference sequence). V was clipped by 5 bases and J by 6 bases, with 12 bases between them. This clone was observed a handful of times. The antigen remains unidentified. This sequence was found in an adult in good health. The material was peripheral blood, obtained on day 0 of AZD1222 vaccination. V gene TRBV5-4 combines with J gene TRBJ2-7; a weak D match, TRBD2 (6 bases). The DNA for the CDR3 is TGTGCCAGCAGTCCGCGGGGCTCCGAGCAGTACTTC. Translation: CASSPRGSEQYF.